The 17 T cell receptor beta chains reported below all come from one sample, sequenced in a study of OX40 agonist ivuxolimab in advanced cancers. Using immunoSEQ multiplex PCR, the repertoire was profiled, and TCRdb retains in-frame clones only, with some absent. The sample lists tens of thousands of clones, roughly 87% occurring once. The source was CD4+ or CD8+ T cells sorted from blood, collected in a trial of the OX40 agonist ivuxolimab. These receptors all stem from an adult with an advanced solid tumor such as melanoma, head and neck, liver or kidney cancer.

The chain carries TRBV6-4 and TRBJ2-3; D gene unclear. The CDR3 spans 13 residues. Deletions cut 0 bases from V and 2 bases from J, with 3 bases between. The germline V gene has CDR1 MRHNA and CDR2 SNTAGT. CDR3 bases: TGTGCCAGCAGTGACTCGACCACAGATACGCAGTATTTT. It encodes CASSDSTTDTQYF.

The chain is built from TRBV7-3 and TRBJ2-1; 9 nucleotides align to TRBD2. Germline V gene sequence: CDR1 SGHTA, CDR2 FQGTGA. Losses at the gene ends were 2 bases for V and 15 bases for J; bases not matched to a gene: 5. This CDR3 has 12 residues. The CDR3 region is CASSLRSGSMFF. The CDR3 region has the DNA TGTGCCAGCAGCTTACGTAGCGGGAGTATGTTCTTC.

The chain couples TRBV11-2 to TRBJ2-5, with D perhaps given as TRBD1 or TRBD2 (5 bases each). The CDR3 sequence is 14 residues long. V gave up 2 bases and J gave up 3 bases, with 10 bases separating them. CDR1 is SGHAT, CDR2 FQNNGV, per germline. As DNA, the CDR3 is TGTGCCAGCAGCTTAACCGGGGCAAAAGAGACCCAGTACTTC. Its protein product is CASSLTGAKETQYF.

DNA of the CDR3: TGTGCCAGCAGCCCCCGGTGGCAAGGAAACACCATATATTTT. This sequence encodes CASSPRWQGNTIYF. The rearrangement links TRBV7-9 to TRBJ1-3; D not certain. The CDR3 consists of 14 residues. The V end was cut by 5 bases, the J end by 4 bases, with 12 bases between. Germline V CDR1 and CDR2: SEHNR, FQNEAQ (reference sequence).

J is TRBJ2-7 and V is TRBV19; 8 bases map to TRBD1. Trimming cost V 6 bases and J 3 bases; bases outside gene matches: 7. Looked up from germline, CDR1 is LNHDA and CDR2 is SQIVND (reference sequence). The CDR3 is 14 amino acids. DNA for the CDR3: TGTGCCAGTAGACGCCGACAGGGGAACTACGAGCAGTACTTC. It is translated as CASRRRQGNYEQYF.

The rearrangement joins TRBV6-6 to TRBJ1-1, with 8 bases aligning to TRBD1. Germline V lookup: CDR1 MNHNY, CDR2 SVGAGI (reference sequence). CDR3 length: 14 residues. With V trimmed by 6 bases and J by 3 bases, 6 bases remained unmatched. The CDR3 loop reads CASRLDRGYTEAFF. Here the CDR3 DNA reads TGTGCCAGCAGACTAGACAGGGGCTACACTGAAGCTTTCTTT.

The chain joins TRBV18 to TRBJ1-2, with 11 bases identical to TRBD1. Per germline, CDR1 KGHSH and CDR2 LQKENI. The V segment lost 3 bases and the J segment 4 bases; nucleotides outside the gene matches: 4. The CDR3 spans 15 residues. The CDR3 region is CASSPGQGAFYGYTF. As DNA, the CDR3 is TGTGCCAGCTCACCCGGACAGGGGGCCTTCTATGGCTACACCTTC.

V usage is TRBV27 and J usage is TRBJ2-7, with 11 bases matching TRBD1. Germline V gene sequence: CDR1 MNHEY, CDR2 SMNVEV (reference sequence). J lost 2 bases, V lost 5 bases, and 2 bases had no gene match. The CDR3 has 14 residues. CDR3 nucleotides: TGTGCCAGCAGTAGGGGACAGGGGGCCTACGAGCAGTACTTC. The encoded protein is CASSRGQGAYEQYF.

V is TRBV28 and J is TRBJ2-1; TRBD1 matches 9 bases. The CDR3 is 13 amino acids. Losses at the gene ends were 6 bases for V and 10 bases for J; bases not matched to a gene: 7. In germline, CDR1 is MDHEN, CDR2 SYDVKM. The CDR3 loop reads CASSRQGVREQFF. CDR3 sequence (DNA): TGTGCCAGCAGCCGACAGGGGGTACGGGAGCAGTTCTTC.

V usage is TRBV5-3 and J usage is TRBJ2-7; D gene ambiguous. TRBV5-3 is an ORF, and what it does is uncertain. Trimming pared 4 bases from V and 3 bases from J, leaving 11 bases between. This CDR3 has 13 residues. The CDR3 is CARSQDRFYEQYF. Here the CDR3 DNA reads TGTGCCAGAAGCCAAGACCGGTTCTACGAGCAGTACTTC.

The chain has TRBV5-1 and TRBJ1-1; D may be TRBD1 (5 bases). This CDR3 is built from 14 residues. From germline, CDR1 is SGHRS and CDR2 YFSETQ. Trimming cost V 0 bases and J 3 bases, with 9 bases left between them. CDR3 nucleotides: TGCGCCAGCAGCTTGGTGGGGGTCGACACTGAAGCTTTCTTT. Translating gives CASSLVGVDTEAFF.

The CDR3 spells CASSLELAAHNEQFF. For the CDR3, the DNA is TGTGCCAGCAGCTTGGAGCTAGCGGCTCACAATGAGCAGTTCTTC. The rearrangement uses TRBV5-6 and TRBJ2-1; the match to TRBD2 covers 7 bases. J lost 5 bases, V lost 0 bases, and 5 bases had no gene match. CDR1 is SGHDT and CDR2 is YYEEEE in the germline V gene. The CDR3 covers 15 residues.

The chain is built from TRBV19 and TRBJ1-3; TRBD1 matches 11 bases. CDR1 and CDR2 (germline): LNHDA, SQIVND (reference sequence). With V trimmed by 11 bases and J by 3 bases, 6 bases remained unmatched. CDR3 size: 14 residues. The CDR3 is CAAGDRGNGNTIYF. DNA for the CDR3: TGTGCCGCCGGGGACAGGGGGAATGGAAACACCATATATTTT.

The V and J genes are TRBV30 and TRBJ2-5; D may be TRBD1 (6 bases). Per germline, CDR1 GTSNPN and CDR2 SVGIG (reference sequence). The CDR3 is 13 amino acids. Trimming removed 4 bases from V and 9 bases from J, with 18 bases in between. Here the CDR3 reads CAWTHQGIGAQYF. The CDR3 DNA is TGTGCCTGGACCCACCAGGGGATCGGGGCCCAGTACTTC.

The V and J genes are TRBV6-1 and TRBJ2-7; 8 bases map to TRBD2. Germline trimming cut 6 bases from V and 5 bases from J; bases unmatched to any gene: 9. Germline V gives CDR1 MNHNS, CDR2 SASEGT. The CDR3 is made up of 14 amino acids. The CDR3 DNA sequence: TGTGCCAGCAGAGGACTAGCTGGGTTTGACGAGCAGTACTTC. Translated, it gives CASRGLAGFDEQYF.

The chain employs TRBV14 and TRBJ2-5; 11 bases fit TRBD2. The junction had 5 bases not matched to a gene; V was cut back by 3 bases and J by 5 bases. Germline CDR1 SGHDN, CDR2 FVKESK. The CDR3 consists of 15 residues. CDR3 sequence reads: CASSHLAGGRETQYF. The CDR3, as DNA: TGTGCCAGCAGCCACCTAGCGGGGGGCCGGGAGACCCAGTACTTC. Full variable domain (rest looked up from reference TRBV14 and TRBJ2-5): EAGVTQFPSHSVIEKGQTVTLRCDPISGHDNLYWYRRVMGKEIKFLLHFVKESKQDESGMPNNRFLAERTGGTYSTLKVQPAELEDSGVYFCASSHLAGGRETQYFGPGTRLLVL.

J is TRBJ1-1 and V is TRBV7-6, with D possibly being TRBD1 (6 bases). The V gene's germline CDR1 is SGHVS and CDR2 FNYEAQ. The CDR3 sequence is 14 residues long. V was cut by 4 bases and J by 10 bases, with 19 bases left in between. The CDR3 sequence: CASSSDGVGQRAFF. The CDR3 coding sequence is TGTGCCAGCAGCTCGGACGGTGTCGGACAGAGAGCTTTCTTT.